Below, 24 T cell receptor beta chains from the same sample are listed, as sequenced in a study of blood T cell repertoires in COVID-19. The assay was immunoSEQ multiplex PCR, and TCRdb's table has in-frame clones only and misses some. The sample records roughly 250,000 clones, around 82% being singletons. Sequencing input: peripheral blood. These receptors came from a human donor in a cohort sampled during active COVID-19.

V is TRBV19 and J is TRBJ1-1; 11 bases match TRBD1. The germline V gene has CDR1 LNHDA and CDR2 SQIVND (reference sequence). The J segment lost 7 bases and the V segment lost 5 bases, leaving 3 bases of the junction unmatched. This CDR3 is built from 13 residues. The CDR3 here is CASSPGQGVEAFF. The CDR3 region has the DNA TGTGCCAGTAGTCCGGGACAGGGGGTTGAAGCTTTCTTT.

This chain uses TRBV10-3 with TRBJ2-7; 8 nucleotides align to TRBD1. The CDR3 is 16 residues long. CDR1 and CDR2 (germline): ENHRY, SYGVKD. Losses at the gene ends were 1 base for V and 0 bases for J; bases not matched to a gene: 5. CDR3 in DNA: TGTGCCATCAGTGAGTTCCACAGGGGGAGCTCCTACGAGCAGTACTTC. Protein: CAISEFHRGSSYEQYF.

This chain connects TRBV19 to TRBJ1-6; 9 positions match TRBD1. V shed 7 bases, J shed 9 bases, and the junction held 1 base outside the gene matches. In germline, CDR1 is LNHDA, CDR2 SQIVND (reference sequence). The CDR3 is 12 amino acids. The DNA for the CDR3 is TGTGCCAGTAAGACAGGGGGTTCACCCCTCCACTTT. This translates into CASKTGGSPLHF.

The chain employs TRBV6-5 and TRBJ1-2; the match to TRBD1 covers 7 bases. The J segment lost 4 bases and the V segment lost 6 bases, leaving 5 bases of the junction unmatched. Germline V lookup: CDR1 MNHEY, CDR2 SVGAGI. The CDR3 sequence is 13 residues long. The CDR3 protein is CASSLQGFYGYTF. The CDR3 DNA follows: TGTGCCAGCAGCCTACAGGGGTTCTATGGCTACACCTTC.

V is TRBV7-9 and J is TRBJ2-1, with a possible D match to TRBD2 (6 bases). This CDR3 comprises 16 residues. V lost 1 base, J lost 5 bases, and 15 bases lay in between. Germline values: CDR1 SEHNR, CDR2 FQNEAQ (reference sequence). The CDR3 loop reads CASSLGSSGLHNEQFF. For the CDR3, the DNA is TGTGCCAGCAGCTTAGGCAGTAGCGGCTTACACAATGAGCAGTTCTTC.

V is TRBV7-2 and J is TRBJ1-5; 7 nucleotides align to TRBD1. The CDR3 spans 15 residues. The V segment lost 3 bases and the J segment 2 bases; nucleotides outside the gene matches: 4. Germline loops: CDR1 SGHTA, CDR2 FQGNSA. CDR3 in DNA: TGTGCCAGCAGCTTGCACAGGGGTGGCAATCAGCCCCAGCATTTT. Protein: CASSLHRGGNQPQHF. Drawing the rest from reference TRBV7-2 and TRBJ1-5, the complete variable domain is GAGVSQSPSNKVTEKGKDVELRCDPISGHTALYWYRQSLGQGLEFLIYFQGNSAPDKSGLPSDRFSAERTGGSVSTLTIQRTQQEDSAVYLCASSLHRGGNQPQHFGDGTRLSIL.

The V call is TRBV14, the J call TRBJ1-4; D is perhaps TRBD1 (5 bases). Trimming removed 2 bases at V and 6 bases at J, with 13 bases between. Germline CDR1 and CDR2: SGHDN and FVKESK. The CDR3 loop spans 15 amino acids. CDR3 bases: TGTGCCAGCAGCCAAATTAGACAGTTGGATGAAAAACTGTTTTTT. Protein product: CASSQIRQLDEKLFF.

CDR3 DNA: TGTGCCAGCTCACCAAAAGAGACGCGGGGCGGAGGGACCCAGTACTTC. Translating it yields CASSPKETRGGGTQYF. The rearrangement links TRBV18 to TRBJ2-5, with D possibly matching TRBD2 (6 bases). Trimming took 2 bases from V and 7 from J, leaving 20 bases between them. Germline lookup yields CDR1 KGHSH and CDR2 LQKENI. This CDR3 comprises 16 residues.

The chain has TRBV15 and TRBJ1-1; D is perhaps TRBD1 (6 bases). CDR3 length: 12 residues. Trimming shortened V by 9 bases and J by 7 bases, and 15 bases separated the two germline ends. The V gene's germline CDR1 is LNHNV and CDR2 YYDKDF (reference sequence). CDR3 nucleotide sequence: TGTGCCACGGCGTGGGGGCGCGGTGAAGCTTTCTTT. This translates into CATAWGRGEAFF.

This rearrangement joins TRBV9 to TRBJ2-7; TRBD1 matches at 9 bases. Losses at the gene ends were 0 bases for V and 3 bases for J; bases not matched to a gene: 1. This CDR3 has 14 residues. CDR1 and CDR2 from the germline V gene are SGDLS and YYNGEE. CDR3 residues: CASSVETGGYEQYF. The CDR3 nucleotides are TGTGCCAGCAGCGTAGAGACAGGGGGCTACGAGCAGTACTTC.

In nucleotides, the CDR3 is TGTGCCAGCAGCCAGTCTTTAGCGGGAGTTAGGAACGAGCAGTACTTC. Protein sequence: CASSQSLAGVRNEQYF. The genes are TRBV4-2 and TRBJ2-7, with 9 positions matching TRBD2. From germline, CDR1 is LGHNA and CDR2 YNFKEQ. V lost 3 bases and J lost 5; bases outside the gene matches: 11. CDR3 length: 16 residues.

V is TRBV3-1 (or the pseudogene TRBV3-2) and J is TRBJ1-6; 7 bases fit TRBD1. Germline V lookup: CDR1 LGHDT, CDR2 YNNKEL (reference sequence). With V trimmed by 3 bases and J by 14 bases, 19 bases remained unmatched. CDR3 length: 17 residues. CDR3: CASSQVGGTIGFGTLHF. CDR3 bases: TGTGCCAGCAGCCAGGTAGGGGGCACGATCGGATTCGGGACCCTCCACTTT.

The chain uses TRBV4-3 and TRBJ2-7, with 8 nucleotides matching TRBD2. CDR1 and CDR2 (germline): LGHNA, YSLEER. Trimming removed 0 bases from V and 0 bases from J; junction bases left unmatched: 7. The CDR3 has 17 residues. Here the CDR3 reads CASSQDRASGFSYEQYF. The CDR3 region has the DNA TGCGCCAGCAGCCAAGATAGGGCTAGCGGGTTCTCCTACGAGCAGTACTTC.

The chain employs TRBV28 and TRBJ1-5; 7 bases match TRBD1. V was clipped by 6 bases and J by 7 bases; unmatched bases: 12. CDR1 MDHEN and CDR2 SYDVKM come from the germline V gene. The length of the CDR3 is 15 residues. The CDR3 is CASSHRRGSHQPQHF. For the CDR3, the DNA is TGTGCCAGCAGCCATCGCAGGGGGTCGCACCAGCCCCAGCATTTT.

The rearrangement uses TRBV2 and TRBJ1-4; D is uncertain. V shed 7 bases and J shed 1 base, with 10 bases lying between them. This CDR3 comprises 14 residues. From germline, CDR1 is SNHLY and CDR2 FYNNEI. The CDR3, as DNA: TGTGCCAGCAAATACGGGAGAACTAATGAAAAACTGTTTTTT. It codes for CASKYGRTNEKLFF.

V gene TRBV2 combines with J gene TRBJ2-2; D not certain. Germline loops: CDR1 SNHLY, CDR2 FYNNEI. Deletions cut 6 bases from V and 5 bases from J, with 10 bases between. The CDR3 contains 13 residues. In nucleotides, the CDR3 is TGTGCCAGCAGCCGTGCGCGGACCGGGGAGCTGTTTTTT. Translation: CASSRARTGELFF.

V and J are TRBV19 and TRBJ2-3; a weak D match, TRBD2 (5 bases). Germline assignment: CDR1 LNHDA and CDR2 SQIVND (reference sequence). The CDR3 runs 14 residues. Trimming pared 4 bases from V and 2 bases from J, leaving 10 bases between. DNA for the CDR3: TGTGCCAGTAGTACGACTATACACACAGATACGCAGTATTTT. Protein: CASSTTIHTDTQYF.

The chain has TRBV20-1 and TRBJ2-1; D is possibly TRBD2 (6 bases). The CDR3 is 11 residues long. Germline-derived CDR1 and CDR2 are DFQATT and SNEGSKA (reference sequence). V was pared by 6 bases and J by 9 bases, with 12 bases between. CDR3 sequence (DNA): TGCAGTGCAAGTAGCGGCCCTGAGCAGTTCTTC. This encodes CSASSGPEQFF.

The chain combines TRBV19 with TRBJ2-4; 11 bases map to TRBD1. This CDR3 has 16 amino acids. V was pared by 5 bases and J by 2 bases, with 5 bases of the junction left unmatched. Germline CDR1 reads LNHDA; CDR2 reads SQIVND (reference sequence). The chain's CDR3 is CASSGGQGVSKNIQYF. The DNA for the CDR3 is TGTGCCAGTAGTGGGGGACAGGGGGTATCCAAAAACATTCAGTACTTC.

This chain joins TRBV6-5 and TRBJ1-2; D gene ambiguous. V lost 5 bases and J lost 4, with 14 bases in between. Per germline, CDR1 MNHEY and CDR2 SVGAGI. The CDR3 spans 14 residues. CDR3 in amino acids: CASSTGAATYGYTF. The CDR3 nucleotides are TGTGCCAGCAGTACCGGAGCAGCTACCTATGGCTACACCTTC.

CDR3: CASSQLGLAGAVDTQYF. CDR3 coding DNA: TGTGCCAGCAGCCAACTAGGACTAGCGGGAGCGGTGGATACGCAGTATTTT. The chain joins TRBV3-1 (or the pseudogene TRBV3-2) to TRBJ2-3, with TRBD2 identical over 13 bases. The V gene's germline CDR1 is LGHDT and CDR2 YNNKEL (reference sequence). V trimming: 2 bases; J trimming: 6 bases; junction bases outside the gene matches: 8. This CDR3 spans 17 amino acids.

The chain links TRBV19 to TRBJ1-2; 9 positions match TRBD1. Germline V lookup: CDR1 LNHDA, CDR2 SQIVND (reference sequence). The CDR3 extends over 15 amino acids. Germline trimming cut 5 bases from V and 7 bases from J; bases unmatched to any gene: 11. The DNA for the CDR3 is TGTGCCAGTAGTGTTGGGACAGGGCGGAATAGTGGCTACACCTTC. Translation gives CASSVGTGRNSGYTF.

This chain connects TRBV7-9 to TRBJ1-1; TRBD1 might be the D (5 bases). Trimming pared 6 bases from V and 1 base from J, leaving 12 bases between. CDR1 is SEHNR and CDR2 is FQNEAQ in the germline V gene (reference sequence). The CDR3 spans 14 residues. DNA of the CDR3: TGTGCCAGCAGTGACAGAAGACGGAACACTGAAGCTTTCTTT. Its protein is CASSDRRRNTEAFF.

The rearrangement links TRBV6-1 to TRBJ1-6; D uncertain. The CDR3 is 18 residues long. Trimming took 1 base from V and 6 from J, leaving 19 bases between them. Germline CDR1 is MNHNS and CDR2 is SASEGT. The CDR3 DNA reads TGTGCCAGCAGTGAAGTGCGAGCTTCGGCAGGAAGTAATTCACCCCTCCACTTT. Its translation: CASSEVRASAGSNSPLHF.